Listed below are T cell receptor beta chains from one sample, sequenced in a study of T-cell memory formation after mild COVID-19. MiXCR, applied by TCRdb to the 5' RACE reads, yields one record per CDR3 protein. The sample lists fewer than 200,000 distinct CDR3 sequences; 20% to 25% were seen once. Specimen: PBMCs or a T cell subset sorted from them (not recorded which). The receptors here all came from an adult woman who had mild COVID-19 (a few samples of this study predate the infection). Cell type and time point are not known. The CDR3 runs from the conserved cysteine through the conserved F or W. D genes are given only for firm matches. Clone size is shown for a subset of rows, as once, few, many or a class of expanded clone.

>.|.|TRBV27|TRBJ1-6
CASSLSSMGNSPLHF
TGTGCCAGCAGTTTATCGTCGATGGGGAATTCACCCCTCCACTTT
>.|few|TRBV15|TRBJ2-3
CATSRDRRSDTQYF
TGTGCCACCAGCAGAGATCGACGCTCAGATACGCAGTATTTT
>.|.|TRBV7-9|TRBJ2-5
CASSLVADQETQYF
TGTGCCAGCAGCTTAGTGGCAGACCAAGAGACCCAGTACTTC
>TRBD2|.|TRBV9|TRBJ2-1
CASSAGLAGVPNEQFF
TGTGCCAGCAGCGCGGGACTAGCGGGAGTTCCCAATGAGCAGTTCTTC
>TRBD1|few|TRBV7-6|TRBJ1-3
CASSATTGPGNTIYF
TGTGCCAGCAGCGCAACGACAGGGCCTGGAAACACCATATATTTT
>.|.|TRBV7-9|TRBJ2-6
CASTPGASFSSGANVLTF
TGTGCCAGCACTCCAGGGGCCTCCTTCTCATCTGGGGCCAACGTCCTGACTTTC
>TRBD1|.|TRBV6-1|TRBJ2-7
CASSSTGLSHEQYF
TGTGCCAGCAGCTCGACAGGGTTGTCCCACGAGCAGTACTTC
>.|.|TRBV7-8|TRBJ2-7
CASTDVGYEQYF
TGTGCCAGCACCGACGTTGGGTACGAGCAGTACTTC
>.|.|TRBV11-2|TRBJ1-6
CASSFGGPNSPLHF
TGTGCCAGCAGCTTTGGGGGACCTAATTCACCCCTCCACTTT
>TRBD2|.|TRBV6-5|TRBJ2-3
CAIGRHSYTDTQYF
TGTGCCATCGGGAGGCACTCATACACAGATACGCAGTATTTT
>.|many|TRBV5-8|TRBJ2-1
CASSLSVGGTYNEQFF
TGTGCCAGCAGCTTGTCTGTGGGAGGAACCTACAATGAGCAGTTCTTC
>TRBD1|few|TRBV12-3/TRBV12-4|TRBJ2-2
CASSDRGPGELFF
TGTGCCAGCTCCGACAGGGGGCCCGGGGAGCTGTTTTTT
>TRBD1|.|TRBV4-2|TRBJ1-2
CASSPKVTGTYGYTF
TGTGCCAGCAGCCCAAAAGTGACAGGGACCTATGGCTACACCTTC
>.|many|TRBV11-2|TRBJ1-2
CASSSDSRITNYGYTF
TGTGCCAGCAGCTCCGATAGCCGGATAACTAACTATGGCTACACCTTC
>.|.|TRBV5-1|TRBJ2-1
CASSPRQGTYNEQFF
TGCGCCAGCAGCCCAAGGCAGGGAACCTACAATGAGCAGTTCTTC
>TRBD1|.|TRBV27|TRBJ1-6
CASSHGTGWGSPLHF
TGTGCCAGCAGCCATGGGACAGGGTGGGGTTCACCCCTCCACTTT
>.|.|TRBV6-2/TRBV6-3|TRBJ2-2
CASSSVDPTPNTGELFF
TGTGCCAGCAGTTCTGTCGACCCAACCCCGAACACCGGGGAGCTGTTTTTT
>.|.|TRBV5-1|TRBJ2-4
CASSLGWDIRTPVLAKNIQYF
TGCGCCAGCAGCTTGGGTTGGGACATCCGGACTCCTGTGCTGGCCAAAAACATTCAGTACTTC
>.|.|TRBV5-1|TRBJ2-7
CASSLVIYEQYF
TGCGCCAGCAGCTTGGTTATATACGAGCAGTACTTC
>.|.|TRBV4-1|TRBJ1-2
CASSQGQRGINYGYTF
TGCGCCAGCAGCCAAGGCCAGAGGGGAATTAACTATGGCTACACCTTC
>TRBD1|.|TRBV5-5|TRBJ2-1
CASSGILDRGHVYNEQFF
TGTGCCAGCAGCGGAATACTCGACAGGGGGCATGTGTACAATGAGCAGTTCTTC
>TRBD2|.|TRBV20-1|TRBJ2-1
CSAVRGDNEQFF
TGCAGTGCTGTGCGGGGGGACAATGAGCAGTTCTTC
>.|few|TRBV4-3|TRBJ2-2
CASSQDRLGLNANTGELFF
TGCGCCAGCAGCCAAGATCGTTTAGGGCTAAACGCGAACACCGGGGAGCTGTTTTTT
>TRBD1|few|TRBV6-2/TRBV6-3|TRBJ2-5
CASTDRVGSSETQYF
TGTGCCAGCACCGACAGGGTTGGGAGTTCGGAGACCCAGTACTTC
>.|.|TRBV7-9|TRBJ2-2
CASSLSLGGTNTGELFF
TGTGCCAGCAGCTTAAGTCTAGGGGGAACGAACACCGGGGAGCTGTTTTTT
>.|.|TRBV20-1|TRBJ2-7
CSAGNEQYF
TGCAGTGCGGGGAACGAGCAGTACTTC
>TRBD1|few|TRBV30|TRBJ2-5
CAWISDREETQYF
TGTGCCTGGATATCGGACAGGGAAGAGACCCAGTACTTC
>TRBD1|few|TRBV3-1|TRBJ1-2
CASSQGGQAHYGYTF
TGTGCCAGCAGCCAAGGGGGACAGGCGCACTATGGCTACACCTTC
>.|.|TRBV12-3/TRBV12-4|TRBJ2-1
CASSLYSAGARSYNEQFF
TGTGCCAGCAGTTTGTACAGCGCAGGGGCACGCTCCTACAATGAGCAGTTCTTC
>.|few|TRBV7-9|TRBJ1-2
CASSSAMVEAFGGYTF
TGTGCCAGCAGCTCGGCCATGGTGGAGGCCTTTGGCGGCTACACCTTC
>.|few|TRBV3-1|TRBJ1-1
CASSQVPGQGHEAFF
TGTGCCAGCAGCCAGGTCCCCGGGCAGGGACACGAAGCTTTCTTT
>.|.|TRBV4-2|TRBJ2-7
CASSPRTSSYEQYF
TGTGCCAGCAGCCCCCGGACTTCCTCCTACGAGCAGTACTTC
>TRBD2|few|TRBV5-6|TRBJ2-1
CASSLPAGGPHEQFF
TGTGCCAGCAGCTTACCAGCGGGGGGGCCGCATGAGCAGTTCTTC
>.|.|TRBV5-5|TRBJ2-1
CASSQIEGYEQFF
TGTGCCAGCAGCCAAATTGAGGGGTATGAGCAGTTCTTC
>.|.|TRBV12-3/TRBV12-4|TRBJ2-6
CASSSGGANVLTF
TGTGCCAGCAGCTCGGGTGGGGCCAACGTCCTGACTTTC
>TRBD2|few|TRBV7-8|TRBJ2-3
CASSLAGRASGGYTDTQYF
TGTGCCAGCAGCTTAGCGGGTCGGGCTAGCGGGGGATACACAGATACGCAGTATTTT
>TRBD1|.|TRBV7-9|TRBJ1-1
CASSLGQGAYGDTEAFF
TGTGCCAGCAGCTTAGGACAGGGGGCATATGGGGACACTGAAGCTTTCTTT